The 25 T cell receptor beta chains below come from one sample, sequenced in a study of T cell clones after liver transplantation. The protocol was immunoSEQ multiplex PCR, while the TCRdb copy is restricted to in-frame clones and leaves out a portion. The sample holds about 76,000 clones, roughly 83% seen once. The source was CD4+ T cells from blood, collected at the 22-month timepoint. The source of these receptors is a human patient who received a liver transplant. Certain T cells may be donor cells from the graft.

The V gene is TRBV18, the J gene TRBJ1-1; D is possibly TRBD1 (5 bases). The ends were cut back, 2 bases at V and 5 bases at J, with 9 bases in the middle. CDR1 is KGHSH and CDR2 is LQKENI in the germline V gene. The CDR3 consists of 13 residues. CDR3 sequence reads: CASSPAGRTEAFF. The CDR3 bases are TGTGCCAGCTCACCAGCAGGGCGAACTGAAGCTTTCTTT. Full variable domain (rest looked up from reference TRBV18 and TRBJ1-1): NAGVMQNPRHLVRRRGQEARLRCSPMKGHSHVYWYRQLPEEGLKFMVYLQKENIIDESGMPKERFSAEFPKEGPSILRIQQVVRGDSAAYFCASSPAGRTEAFFGQGTRLTVV.

The V and J genes are TRBV6-5 and TRBJ2-7; the D gene is possibly TRBD1 (6 bases). The germline CDR1 and CDR2 sequences are MNHEY and SVGAGI. The ends were cut back, 6 bases at V and 4 bases at J, with 16 bases in the middle. The CDR3 is 14 residues long. DNA of the CDR3: TGTGCCAGCAGCCCCCAGGGGATCGAATACGAGCAGTACTTC. Protein: CASSPQGIEYEQYF.

This chain uses TRBV4-1 with TRBJ2-5; perhaps TRBD2 as D (5 bases). Germline-derived CDR1 and CDR2 are MGHRA and YSYEKL. The CDR3 has 15 amino acids. Trimming cost V 3 bases and J 5 bases, with 16 bases left between them. The CDR3: CASSQVVTRGETQYF. CDR3 bases: TGCGCCAGCAGCCAGGTCGTGACTCGCGGGGAGACCCAGTACTTC.

This chain joins TRBV5-1 and TRBJ1-1; D uncertain. The CDR3 loop spans 16 amino acids. Germline V lookup: CDR1 SGHRS, CDR2 YFSETQ. Trimming left V 0 bases short and J 1 base short, with 13 bases between. The CDR3 loop reads CASSLGLGLGNTEAFF. CDR3 coding DNA: TGCGCCAGCAGCTTGGGGTTGGGGTTAGGGAACACTGAAGCTTTCTTT.

The chain links TRBV7-2 to TRBJ2-1; 7 bases agree with TRBD2. CDR1 is SGHTA and CDR2 is FQGNSA in the germline V gene. CDR3 length: 15 amino acids. Trimming at V came to 5 bases and at J to 7 bases, leaving 11 bases not matched to a gene. As DNA, the CDR3 is TGTGCCAGCAGCAAACCGAGCGGGACCAGAAATGAGCAGTTCTTC. Its translation: CASSKPSGTRNEQFF. Drawing the rest from reference TRBV7-2 and TRBJ2-1, the complete variable domain is GAGVSQSPSNKVTEKGKDVELRCDPISGHTALYWYRQSLGQGLEFLIYFQGNSAPDKSGLPSDRFSAERTGGSVSTLTIQRTQQEDSAVYLCASSKPSGTRNEQFFGPGTRLTVL.

This chain connects TRBV7-2 to TRBJ1-5, with 7 nucleotides matching TRBD1. Germline values: CDR1 SGHTA, CDR2 FQGNSA. V shed 5 bases and J 5 bases; nucleotides not matched to a gene: 9. This CDR3 spans 15 amino acids. Here the CDR3 reads CASSIWGGTDQPQHF. In DNA form, the CDR3 reads TGTGCCAGCAGCATCTGGGGCGGGACAGATCAGCCCCAGCATTTT.

The chain recombines TRBV19 with TRBJ2-3, with D perhaps matching TRBD1 (6 bases). The CDR3 totals 13 residues. V lost 3 bases and J lost 2, with 6 bases in between. CDR1 LNHDA and CDR2 SQIVND come from the germline V gene (reference sequence). CDR3 protein: CASSMGHTDTQYF. The CDR3 nucleotides read TGTGCCAGTAGTATGGGACACACAGATACGCAGTATTTT.

The chain employs TRBV7-9 and TRBJ2-7; possible D gene TRBD2, 5 bases. V was cut by 2 bases and J by 3 bases, with 11 bases left in between. This CDR3 is 14 amino acids long. From germline, CDR1 is SEHNR and CDR2 FQNEAQ (reference sequence). The DNA for the CDR3 is TGTGCCAGCAGCTTACGAGGGAGCCTCTACGAGCAGTACTTC. Its protein product is CASSLRGSLYEQYF. The full variable domain, rest sourced from reference TRBV7-9 and TRBJ2-7, is DTGVSQNPRHKITKRGQNVTFRCDPISEHNRLYWYRQTLGQGPEFLTYFQNEAQLEKSRLLSDRFSAERPKGSFSTLEIQRTEQGDSAMYLCASSLRGSLYEQYFGPGTRLTVT.

The V and J genes are TRBV19 and TRBJ1-2, with a tentative D call TRBD1 (6 bases). The CDR3 covers 14 residues. Germline-derived CDR1 and CDR2 are LNHDA and SQIVND (reference sequence). V was pared by 5 bases and J by 8 bases, with 18 bases between. CDR3 region: CASSSRQEIIGYTF. As DNA, the CDR3 is TGTGCCAGTAGTTCACGACAGGAGATTATAGGCTACACCTTC. Using reference TRBV19 and TRBJ1-2 for the parts outside the CDR3, the full variable domain is DGGITQSPKYLFRKEGQNVTLSCEQNLNHDAMYWYRQDPGQGLRLIYYSQIVNDFQKGDIAEGYSVSREKKESFPLTVTSAQKNPTAFYLCASSSRQEIIGYTFGSGTRLTVV.

The chain combines TRBV28 with TRBJ1-3; D not resolved. The V gene's germline CDR1 is MDHEN and CDR2 SYDVKM. The CDR3 consists of 14 residues. V was pared by 6 bases and J by 4 bases, with 13 bases between. The CDR3 protein is CASRDRPSGNTIYF. Here the CDR3 DNA reads TGTGCCAGCAGGGATCGACCAAGCGGAAACACCATATATTTT.

The chain has TRBV5-6 and TRBJ2-3; D unclear. Germline lookup yields CDR1 SGHDT and CDR2 YYEEEE. V lost 0 bases and J lost 6, with 8 bases in between. CDR3 length: 13 amino acids. As DNA, the CDR3 is TGTGCCAGCAGCTTGGGGAACTCCGATACGCAGTATTTT. Translation gives CASSLGNSDTQYF.

The rearrangement joins TRBV5-1 to TRBJ1-4; 9 bases map to TRBD1. Germline CDR1 is SGHRS and CDR2 is YFSETQ. Trimming cost V 3 bases and J 4 bases; bases outside gene matches: 7. The CDR3 contains 16 residues. In DNA form, the CDR3 reads TGCGCCAGCAGCTGGACACCGACAGGGGGTAATGAAAAACTGTTTTTT. Its translation: CASSWTPTGGNEKLFF. Full variable domain (rest looked up from reference TRBV5-1 and TRBJ1-4): KAGVTQTPRYLIKTRGQQVTLSCSPISGHRSVSWYQQTPGQGLQFLFEYFSETQRNKGNFPGRFSGRQFSNSRSEMNVSTLELGDSALYLCASSWTPTGGNEKLFFGSGTQLSVL.

This clone was seen a handful of times. This chain joins TRBV11-2 and TRBJ1-1; D unclear. The CDR3 loop spans 15 amino acids. CDR1 is SGHAT, CDR2 FQNNGV, per germline. V was trimmed by 4 bases and J by 0 bases, leaving 12 bases between them. The CDR3 here is CASSSGWGMNTEAFF. CDR3 coding DNA: TGTGCCAGCAGCTCCGGATGGGGAATGAACACTGAAGCTTTCTTT.

This clone was counted a few times. This chain links TRBV30 with TRBJ2-7; D is ambiguous. Trimming removed 2 bases from V and 6 bases from J, with 14 bases in between. Per germline, CDR1 GTSNPN and CDR2 SVGIG (reference sequence). The CDR3 runs to 13 residues. CDR3 amino acids: CAWSSETRFEQYF. The CDR3 nucleotides read TGTGCCTGGAGTTCTGAAACCAGGTTCGAGCAGTACTTC. Based on the CDR3 plus reference TRBV30 and TRBJ2-7, the full variable domain is SQTIHQWPATLVQPVGSPLSLECTVEGTSNPNLYWYRQAAGRGLQLLFYSVGIGQISSEVPQNLSASRPQDRQFILSSKKLLLSDSGFYLCAWSSETRFEQYFGPGTRLTVT.

The V gene is TRBV5-8, the J gene TRBJ2-5, with 7 bases lining up with TRBD1. The CDR3 sequence is 13 residues long. The germline V gene encodes CDR1 SGHTS and CDR2 YDEGEE. Trimming at V came to 6 bases and at J to 1 base, leaving 3 bases not matched to a gene. CDR3 sequence (DNA): TGTGCCAGCAACAGGGGATCCCAAGAGACCCAGTACTTC. It encodes CASNRGSQETQYF.

The J gene is TRBJ1-5, the V gene TRBV6-1; 9 bases align to TRBD1. This CDR3 comprises 16 residues. Germline V gene lookup returns CDR1 MNHNS and CDR2 SASEGT. Trimming removed 4 bases from V and 1 base from J; junction bases left unmatched: 5. CDR3 amino acids: CASSAQGALSNQPQHF. The CDR3 bases are TGTGCCAGCAGTGCACAGGGGGCGCTCAGCAATCAGCCCCAGCATTTT.

This clone occurred a few times. The J gene is TRBJ1-4, the V gene TRBV28; weak D call: TRBD1 (6 bases). This CDR3 comprises 15 residues. With 4 bases removed from V and 7 bases from J, the gap between germline ends came to 16 bases. Germline V gene lookup returns CDR1 MDHEN and CDR2 SYDVKM. CDR3 DNA: TGTGCCAGCAGTTCAGTGACAGGACGTCGTGAAAAACTGTTTTTT. Translating gives CASSSVTGRREKLFF.

The V call is TRBV28, the J call TRBJ2-7; D is possibly TRBD1 (6 bases). Trimming removed 7 bases at V and 6 bases at J, with 16 bases between. CDR1 is MDHEN and CDR2 is SYDVKM in the germline V gene. This CDR3 region has 13 residues. The chain's CDR3 is CASTPVGGFEQYF. The DNA for the CDR3 is TGTGCCAGCACTCCCGTAGGGGGATTCGAGCAGTACTTC.

This chain connects TRBV6-6 to TRBJ2-7; no definite D call. V was cut by 7 bases and J by 5 bases, with 18 bases left in between. The CDR3 covers 14 residues. In germline, CDR1 is MNHNY, CDR2 SVGAGI (reference sequence). Written as DNA, the CDR3 is TGTGCCAGCACTCCACAAGGCCCCCGGGACGAGCAGTACTTC. Its protein product is CASTPQGPRDEQYF.

The V and J genes are TRBV19 and TRBJ2-1; 8 nucleotides match TRBD2. The CDR3 extends over 15 amino acids. The germline gives CDR1 LNHDA, CDR2 SQIVND (reference sequence). Trimming at V came to 3 bases and at J to 8 bases, leaving 9 bases not matched to a gene. In DNA form, the CDR3 reads TGTGCCAGTAGTATCGTTAGCGGGGAGACGGATGAGCAGTTCTTC. Protein sequence: CASSIVSGETDEQFF.

The chain joins TRBV11-2 to TRBJ2-1, with D perhaps matching TRBD1 (6 bases). Germline V gives CDR1 SGHAT, CDR2 FQNNGV. V lost 3 bases, J lost 6 bases, and 15 bases lay in between. CDR3 length equals 15 residues. CDR3 nucleotides: TGTGCCAGCAGCTTCGTGGGCAGGGGAACCAATGAGCAGTTCTTC. As protein: CASSFVGRGTNEQFF.

The chain links TRBV7-2 to TRBJ2-3, with a tentative D call TRBD1 (5 bases). V gave up 6 bases and J gave up 0 bases, with 13 bases separating them. CDR3 size: 15 residues. CDR1 is SGHTA, CDR2 FQGNSA, per germline. In DNA form, the CDR3 reads TGTGCCAGCAGGTCCGCAGGGCTTAGCACAGATACGCAGTATTTT. Translation gives CASRSAGLSTDTQYF.

The rearrangement joins TRBV10-2 to TRBJ1-5, with TRBD1 as a possible D gene (5 bases). There are 15 residues in the CDR3. V was trimmed by 0 bases and J by 3 bases, leaving 9 bases between them. CDR1 WSHSY and CDR2 SAAADI come from the germline V gene. The CDR3 coding sequence is TGCGCCAGCAGTGAGTCCGGGGGTTTCAATCAGCCCCAGCATTTT. Its protein product is CASSESGGFNQPQHF.

CDR3 sequence reads: CASRPHLVRSGANVLTF. Here the CDR3 DNA reads TGTGCAAGTCGCCCACACCTGGTACGCTCTGGGGCCAACGTCCTGACTTTC. V usage is TRBV12-2 and J usage is TRBJ2-6; the listed D gene, TRBD1, was not tested against the DNA. TRBV12-2 is listed as a pseudogene. The CDR3 spans 17 residues.

V is TRBV5-5 and J is TRBJ2-3, with D possibly matching TRBD2 (6 bases). Germline-derived CDR1 and CDR2 are SGHKS and YYEKEE (reference sequence). V lost 4 bases, J lost 3 bases, and 18 bases lay in between. The CDR3 is made up of 16 amino acids. This CDR3 is CASSRERGLGTDTQYF. CDR3 sequence (DNA): TGTGCCAGCAGCCGAGAAAGGGGACTGGGAACAGATACGCAGTATTTT.